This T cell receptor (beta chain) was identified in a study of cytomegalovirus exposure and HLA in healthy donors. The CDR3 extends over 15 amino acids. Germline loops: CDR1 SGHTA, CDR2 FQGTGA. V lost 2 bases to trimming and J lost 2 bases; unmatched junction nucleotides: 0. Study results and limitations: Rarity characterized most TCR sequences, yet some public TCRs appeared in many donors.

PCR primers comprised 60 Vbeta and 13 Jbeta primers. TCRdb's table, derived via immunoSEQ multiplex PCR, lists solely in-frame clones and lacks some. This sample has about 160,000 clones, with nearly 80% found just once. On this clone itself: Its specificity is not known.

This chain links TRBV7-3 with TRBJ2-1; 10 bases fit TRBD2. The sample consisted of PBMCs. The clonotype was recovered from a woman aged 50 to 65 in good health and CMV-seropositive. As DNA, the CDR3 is TGTGCCAGCAGCTTAGGGACTAGCGCCTACAATGAGCAGTTCTTC. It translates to CASSLGTSAYNEQFF.